This is a list of T cell receptor beta chains from one sample in a study of cytomegalovirus exposure and HLA in healthy donors. Sequencing was performed with immunoSEQ multiplex PCR; in TCRdb, only in-frame clones are kept and a portion is missing. The sample contains roughly 120,000 clones, less than 80% of which appear only once. Sample: PBMCs. The receptors originated from a woman aged 40 to 55 in good health and CMV-seropositive. Each CDR3 is given with its conserved first and last residue. D genes are given only for firm matches. Expanded clones get a size class; other rows say once, few or many, or leave the size out.

size: NA
J: TRBJ1-1
V: TRBV4-3
D: NA
CDR3: CASSLQGNTEAFF
DNA: TGCGCCAGCAGCCTACAGGGGAACACTGAAGCTTTCTTT

size: once
J: TRBJ1-1
V: TRBV19
D: TRBD1
CDR3: CASSPRGINTEAFF
DNA: TGTGCCAGTAGTCCCAGGGGGATAAACACTGAAGCTTTCTTT

size: once
J: TRBJ2-3
V: TRBV5-8
D: TRBD1
CDR3: CASSRTGGNTDTQYF
DNA: TGTGCCAGCAGCCGAACAGGGGGGAACACAGATACGCAGTATTTT

size: NA
J: TRBJ1-1
V: TRBV7-9
D: NA
CDR3: CASSLVEGRGFF
DNA: TGTGCCAGCAGCTTAGTGGAGGGAAGGGGTTTCTTT

size: few
J: TRBJ1-1
V: TRBV19
D: NA
CDR3: CASSIDIRAGNTEAFF
DNA: TGTGCCAGTAGTATAGATATAAGGGCGGGGAACACTGAAGCTTTCTTT

size: NA
J: TRBJ2-7
V: TRBV2
D: NA
CDR3: CASSDTADSSYEQYF
DNA: TGTGCCAGCAGTGATACGGCAGACTCCTCCTACGAGCAGTACTTC

size: NA
J: TRBJ2-7
V: TRBV5-1
D: TRBD1
CDR3: CASQFGTGGLYEQYF
DNA: TGCGCCAGCCAATTTGGGACAGGGGGCCTCTACGAGCAGTACTTC

size: NA
J: TRBJ2-3
V: TRBV2
D: TRBD2
CDR3: CASTLLAGGPRDTQYF
DNA: TGTGCCAGCACCCTACTAGCGGGAGGGCCCAGAGATACGCAGTATTTT

size: NA
J: TRBJ1-1
V: TRBV7-6
D: NA
CDR3: CASSLAEGTEAFF
DNA: TGTGCCAGCAGCTTAGCCGAGGGCACTGAAGCTTTCTTT

size: once
J: TRBJ1-4
V: TRBV15
D: TRBD1
CDR3: CATSRDRGTGRGEKLFF
DNA: TGTGCCACCAGCAGAGATCGGGGGACAGGGCGGGGTGAAAAACTGTTTTTT

size: NA
J: TRBJ1-1
V: TRBV19
D: NA
CDR3: CATRSPLQAFF
DNA: TGTGCCACTAGGAGTCCCCTCCAAGCTTTCTTT

size: NA
J: TRBJ2-1
V: TRBV30
D: TRBD1
CDR3: CAWTGQGGMMQFF
DNA: TGTGCCTGGACCGGACAGGGGGGTATGATGCAGTTCTTC

size: NA
J: TRBJ2-2
V: TRBV5-4
D: NA
CDR3: CASSFRAGWPGELFF
DNA: TGTGCCAGCAGCTTCCGGGCAGGGTGGCCCGGGGAGCTGTTTTTT

size: NA
J: TRBJ1-2
V: TRBV5-1
D: NA
CDR3: CASSSRGMTEYGYTF
DNA: TGCGCCAGCAGCTCCCGGGGGATGACGGAATATGGCTACACCTTC

size: NA
J: TRBJ2-7
V: TRBV15
D: TRBD1
CDR3: CATSRQTGIYEQYF
DNA: TGTGCCACCAGCAGACAGACAGGGATCTACGAGCAGTACTTC

size: few
J: TRBJ2-1
V: TRBV5-1
D: TRBD2
CDR3: CASSRTSGKIGGYNEQFF
DNA: TGCGCCAGCAGTAGGACTAGCGGGAAGATTGGAGGGTACAATGAGCAGTTCTTC

size: NA
J: TRBJ2-2
V: TRBV19
D: NA
CDR3: CASSPPGELFF
DNA: TGTGCCAGTAGCCCTCCCGGGGAGCTGTTTTTT

size: NA
J: TRBJ2-1
V: TRBV7-2
D: TRBD2
CDR3: CASSPGTSLLNEQFF
DNA: TGTGCCAGCAGCCCGGGGACTAGCCTCTTGAATGAGCAGTTCTTC

size: NA
J: TRBJ1-1
V: TRBV6-1
D: NA
CDR3: CASRAHMNTEAFF
DNA: TGTGCCAGCAGGGCCCATATGAACACTGAAGCTTTCTTT

size: few
J: TRBJ2-3
V: TRBV4-2
D: TRBD2
CDR3: CASSPLAGRIADTQYF
DNA: TGTGCCAGCAGTCCCCTAGCGGGGCGGATAGCAGATACGCAGTATTTT

size: NA
J: TRBJ1-1
V: TRBV18
D: TRBD1
CDR3: CASSRGTGTNTEAFF
DNA: TGTGCCAGCTCACGAGGGACAGGGACGAACACTGAAGCTTTCTTT

size: NA
J: TRBJ1-2
V: TRBV7-6
D: NA
CDR3: CASSLAPGVKGYTF
DNA: TGTGCCAGCAGCTTAGCCCCAGGGGTGAAGGGCTACACCTTC

size: NA
J: TRBJ2-3
V: TRBV11-2
D: NA
CDR3: CASSLAMVPPDTQYF
DNA: TGTGCCAGCAGCTTAGCTATGGTCCCCCCAGATACGCAGTATTTT